This T cell receptor (beta chain) came from a study of molecular identifiers for immune sequencing clone quantification. The study, taken as a whole, reports: Identical TCR molecules that share a barcode could lead to an underestimation of highly expanded clone sizes.

This clonotype was recorded once. Its antigen is as yet unknown. Trimming shortened V by 5 bases and J by 2 bases, and 31 bases separated the two germline ends. The germline gives CDR1 DFQATT, CDR2 SNEGSKA (reference sequence). CDR3 size: 19 residues. Listed TCR primers, together with previously described methods, were used for the bulk TCR libraries. TCRdb re-called the PCR reads through MiXCR, storing one row per CDR3 protein. The table lists 250,000 to 350,000 distinct CDR3 sequences, 20% to 25% of them singletons. Sequencing was performed on naive CD8+ T cells from blood, with Jurkat cell RNA spiked in. Subset here: FACS-sorted CD8+CD4-CCR7+CD45RA+ naive T cells. This TCR came from a human donor in good health. Some libraries in this study had Jurkat cell RNA spiked in. This chain links TRBV20-1 with TRBJ2-7, with D possibly TRBD1 on 6 matching bases. The DNA for the CDR3 is TGCAGTGCTGCCGACCCAGAAAAATGGGACAACTTGTACCCCTACGAGCAGTACTTC. Translating it yields CSAADPEKWDNLYPYEQYF.